This T cell receptor beta chain originates from a study of post-analysis software for immune sequencing data (dated by TCRdb to about 2015). Describing the broader study: Recorded disease courses included relapsing-remitting, secondary progressive and progressive-relapsing multiple sclerosis, with some patients lacking subtype annotation. The patient repertoires were compared against approximately eleven previously published healthy control repertoires obtained from donors aged 6 to 25 years. A subset of samples was prepared in parallel using single-end sample barcoding, then pooled and co-amplified after Illumina adapter ligation. What the study reported, not specific to this receptor: The multiple sclerosis patient group was slightly younger than the control group. Strong co-clustering of samples prepared in the same batch was shown by direct clustering with F measure, prompting a batch-effect correction. Compared with controls, multiple sclerosis patients had significantly lower normalized Chao1 diversity, a finding suggesting substantial peripheral T-cell clonal expansion.

This clonotype was counted only a few times. This clone's antigen is unknown. No base quality information exists; no much larger clone differs at one position. Library creation used PCR. Sequenced using an Illumina HiSeq 2500. To reduce PCR and sequencing biases, unique molecular identifiers were incorporated into the TCR beta cDNA libraries. Per 1 to 10 million input T cells, roughly 500,000 cDNA molecules were obtained, such that each molecule approximated one T cell. Patient libraries were prepared and sequenced with the same protocol used for the earlier healthy control dataset. Within a given batch, samples were prepared together, multiplexed and sequenced on the same HiSeq lane. The authors' pipeline ran thus. MIGEC handled the raw barcoded reads, throwing out single-read molecular identifier groups before consensus assembly and CDR3 extraction. Clonotype tables were post-analysed with VDJtools, normalizing diversity by down-sampling all datasets to the smallest sample size. To correct batch-related cross-sample contamination, repertoire overlap clustering matched CDR3 amino acid sequences but not nucleotide sequences. Using fastp trimming at Q25 and MiXCR clonotype assembly, TCRdb reanalyzed the public sequencing data and kept in-frame beta chains. Every entry covers one CDR3 protein and lists the most common genes and DNA from its rows. V and J calls and clone size were set by TCRdb, not the authors. The sample table holds about 770,000 distinct CDR3 sequences, of which roughly 50% were seen once. The ten largest account for roughly 4.9% of the sample.

To demonstrate the VDJtools post-analysis software, the study profiled TCR beta repertoires from the peripheral blood of about 13 young patients with multiple sclerosis. Multiple sclerosis patients were children and adolescents aged about 6 to 15 years. The sample taken for sequencing was blood. This receptor was taken from a girl aged 5 to 17 with multiple sclerosis.

For the CDR3, the sequence is CASSPSAGLAKNIQYF. The DNA sequence reads TGTGCCAGCAGTCCCTCGGCAGGTCTAGCCAAAAACATTCAGTACTTC. The chain is made from TRBV11-2 and TRBJ2-4; confidence is insufficient to name the D gene. The CDR3, cysteine through phenylalanine, is 16 amino acids long. The read is trimmed to its CDR3 DNA, 48 bases read in frame from base 1. CDR1 SGHAT and CDR2 FQNNGV were looked up in the germline V gene. The junction carries 15 bases between V and J, which are trimmed by 6 bases and 0 bases respectively.